One sample yielded the 12 T cell receptor beta chains listed below, sequenced in a study of shared clonotypes between healthy human individuals. Produced via immunoSEQ multiplex PCR; TCRdb's table is partial and in-frame only. The sample shows some 1.5 million clones, 95% to 97% of them seen only once. The specimen was naive CD4+ T cells sorted from blood. Noted subset: CD45RA+ positively selected. These receptor sequences come from a man aged 30-40 years in good health.

This clone was counted between two and nine times. V is TRBV30 and J is TRBJ1-2, with a tentative D call TRBD1 (5 bases). Per germline, CDR1 GTSNPN and CDR2 SVGIG (reference sequence). CDR3 length: 14 residues. The ends were cut back, 7 bases at V and 0 bases at J, with 15 bases in the middle. The CDR3 spells CALYDRDANYGYTF. CDR3 DNA sequence: TGTGCCTTGTACGACAGAGACGCTAACTATGGCTACACCTTC. Based on the CDR3 plus reference TRBV30 and TRBJ1-2, the full variable domain is SQTIHQWPATLVQPVGSPLSLECTVEGTSNPNLYWYRQAAGRGLQLLFYSVGIGQISSEVPQNLSASRPQDRQFILSSKKLLLSDSGFYLCALYDRDANYGYTFGSGTRLTVV.

V gene TRBV7-2 combines with J gene TRBJ2-5, with 9 nucleotides matching TRBD2. The germline gives CDR1 SGHTA, CDR2 FQGNSA. V was clipped by 0 bases and J by 0 bases; unmatched bases: 11. The CDR3 length is 19 residues. This CDR3 reads CASSLAQGRVAGDQETQYF. The CDR3 DNA follows: TGTGCCAGCAGCTTAGCTCAGGGTCGGGTAGCGGGGGACCAAGAGACCCAGTACTTC.

The genes are TRBV10-3 and TRBJ1-1; possibly TRBD1 for D (5 bases). CDR3 length equals 11 residues. Per germline, CDR1 ENHRY and CDR2 SYGVKD. The ends were cut back, 7 bases at V and 10 bases at J, with 13 bases in the middle. The CDR3 region is CAIKGTSSAFF. CDR3 nucleotides: TGTGCCATCAAAGGGACGAGTTCAGCTTTCTTT.

The chain uses TRBV19 and TRBJ2-2, with 9 nucleotides matching TRBD1. Germline V gene lookup returns CDR1 LNHDA and CDR2 SQIVND (reference sequence). The CDR3 sequence is 15 residues long. After removal of 5 bases from V and 7 bases from J, the junction contained 8 bases not matched to a gene. The CDR3 nucleotides are TGTGCCAGTAGTGACCGGGACAGGGTGGGCGGGGAGCTGTTTTTT. As protein: CASSDRDRVGGELFF. Full variable domain (outside the CDR3, taken from reference TRBV19 and TRBJ2-2): DGGITQSPKYLFRKEGQNVTLSCEQNLNHDAMYWYRQDPGQGLRLIYYSQIVNDFQKGDIAEGYSVSREKKESFPLTVTSAQKNPTAFYLCASSDRDRVGGELFFGEGSRLTVL.

Worth noting for this clone: The junction and the germline gene differ at one end; a read error may be behind it. This rearrangement joins TRBV6-5 to TRBJ2-5, with D perhaps TRBD2 (6 bases). Germline V gene sequence: CDR1 MNHEY, CDR2 SVGAGI. The CDR3 spans 15 residues. CDR3 loop: CATSYNPELGGDQYF. CDR3 DNA: TGTGCCACCAGTTACAATCCGGAACTTGGAGGGGACCAGTACTTC.

A note on this clone: Within the sample, other DNA sequences also encode this same CDR3. The CDR3 loop is CASSLGQGGTYEQYF. CDR3 nucleotides: TGTGCCAGCAGCTTGGGACAGGGAGGGACCTACGAGCAGTACTTC. This chain joins TRBV5-4 and TRBJ2-7; either TRBD1 or TRBD2 may supply D (7 bases each). This CDR3 is built from 15 residues. Trimming stripped 0 bases from V and 2 bases from J, with 12 bases between. Germline lookup yields CDR1 SGHNT and CDR2 YYREEE (reference sequence). Full variable domain (rest looked up from reference TRBV5-4 and TRBJ2-7): ETGVTQSPTHLIKTRGQQVTLRCSSQSGHNTVSWYQQALGQGPQFIFQYYREEENGRGNFPPRFSGLQFPNYSSELNVNALELDDSALYLCASSLGQGGTYEQYFGPGTRLTVT.

The chain has TRBV28 and TRBJ2-1; the D gene is possibly TRBD1 (5 bases). The V gene's germline CDR1 is MDHEN and CDR2 SYDVKM. The V end was cut by 8 bases, the J end by 8 bases, with 16 bases between. CDR3 length: 13 residues. This CDR3 reads CASWSPGHYEQFF. In DNA form, the CDR3 reads TGTGCCAGCTGGTCCCCAGGACACTATGAGCAGTTCTTC.

This rearrangement joins TRBV5-4 to TRBJ2-7; 7 nucleotides match TRBD2. V trimming: 1 base; J trimming: 6 bases; junction bases outside the gene matches: 4. The CDR3 loop spans 13 amino acids. Per germline, CDR1 SGHNT and CDR2 YYREEE (reference sequence). The CDR3 DNA sequence: TGTGCCAGCAGCTTGCGGCTAGCGGCCGAGCAGTACTTC. This translates into CASSLRLAAEQYF.

The chain is built from TRBV2 and TRBJ2-7; no definite D call. CDR3 length equals 15 residues. V was cut by 0 bases and J by 0 bases, with 9 bases left in between. Germline V gene sequence: CDR1 SNHLY, CDR2 FYNNEI. CDR3 sequence reads: CASSEAEEDSYEQYF. The CDR3 DNA reads TGTGCCAGCAGTGAAGCAGAAGAGGACTCCTACGAGCAGTACTTC.

This chain uses TRBV4-3 with TRBJ2-7; D possibly corresponds to TRBD2 (5 bases). Germline V gene lookup returns CDR1 LGHNA and CDR2 YSLEER. Between the trimmed V and J ends, which lost 1 base and 4 bases, there was a span of 11 bases. The CDR3 has 14 amino acids. For the CDR3, the DNA is TGCGCCAGCAGCCAAGCAGGAGGCATTTACGAGCAGTACTTC. Translating it yields CASSQAGGIYEQYF.

The rearrangement links TRBV5-8 to TRBJ1-2; no clear D. This CDR3 region has 13 residues. The germline CDR1 and CDR2 sequences are SGHTS and YDEGEE. Trimming pared 4 bases from V and 4 bases from J, leaving 11 bases between. The chain's CDR3 is CASSQLAFYGYTF. The DNA of the CDR3 is TGTGCCAGCAGCCAATTGGCTTTCTATGGCTACACCTTC.

The rearrangement uses TRBV25-1 and TRBJ1-1; D perhaps matches TRBD1 (6 bases). CDR1 and CDR2 (germline): MGHDK, SYGVNS. V lost 1 base and J lost 1, with 16 bases in between. This CDR3 has 17 residues. CDR3 amino acids: CASSELAGVGGNTEAFF. CDR3 bases: TGTGCCAGCAGTGAATTGGCCGGGGTAGGGGGGAACACTGAAGCTTTCTTT.